Listed here are 14 T cell receptor beta chains from one sample, sequenced in a study of blood T cell repertoires in COVID-19. The table came from immunoSEQ multiplex PCR; TCRdb's copy has only in-frame clones and leaves some out. The repertoire holds 300,000 to 450,000 clones, with over 65% as singletons. Sequenced input: peripheral blood. The receptors originated from a human donor with acute or convalescent COVID-19. The donor label of this sample is uncertain.

The rearrangement uses TRBV6-6 and TRBJ2-3, with D maybe TRBD2 (6 bases). The CDR3 contains 15 residues. Trimming took off 6 bases at V and 0 bases at J, with 13 bases between the two ends. Germline V gene sequence: CDR1 MNHNY, CDR2 SVGAGI (reference sequence). The CDR3 nucleotides are TGTGCCAGCAGCCGGACTACCCCTAGCACAGATACGCAGTATTTT. Its translation is CASSRTTPSTDTQYF.

V and J are TRBV28 and TRBJ1-6; no reliable D call. Germline lookup yields CDR1 MDHEN and CDR2 SYDVKM. V lost 7 bases to trimming and J lost 2 bases, with 12 bases between them. CDR3 size: 15 residues. CDR3 loop: CASTGERAYNSPLHF. The CDR3 DNA follows: TGTGCCAGCACCGGAGAGAGGGCCTATAATTCACCCCTCCACTTT.

The rearrangement links TRBV2 to TRBJ1-3, with 7 positions matching TRBD1. The CDR3 length is 16 residues. The ends lost 4 bases at V and 0 bases at J; junction bases unmatched: 6. CDR1 is SNHLY, CDR2 FYNNEI, per germline. CDR3 in amino acids: CASSGQGQISGNTIYF. CDR3 in DNA: TGTGCCAGCAGTGGGCAGGGACAGATCTCTGGAAACACCATATATTTT.

The chain uses TRBV4-2 and TRBJ1-1, with D unclear. Trimming took 0 bases from V and 5 from J, leaving 16 bases between them. The germline V gene encodes CDR1 LGHNA and CDR2 YNFKEQ. The CDR3 spans 16 residues. The DNA for the CDR3 is TGTGCCAGCAGCCAAGAGTTCCTGGGTTCGGGAACTGAAGCTTTCTTT. Protein product: CASSQEFLGSGTEAFF.

This chain connects TRBV6-5 to TRBJ2-1; D perhaps matches TRBD2 (7 bases). This CDR3 has 15 amino acids. Trimming removed 0 bases from V and 4 bases from J, with 10 bases in between. CDR1 is MNHEY, CDR2 SVGAGI, per germline. CDR3 in amino acids: CASSYSRGGYNEQFF. The CDR3 nucleotides read TGTGCCAGCAGTTACTCGAGGGGGGGTTACAATGAGCAGTTCTTC.

This chain connects TRBV18 to TRBJ1-1; 7 nucleotides match TRBD1. CDR3 length equals 14 residues. V shed 5 bases, J shed 7 bases, and the junction held 10 bases outside the gene matches. Germline CDR1 and CDR2: KGHSH and LQKENI. The CDR3 loop reads CASSARQGEGEAFF. Written as DNA, the CDR3 is TGTGCCAGCTCAGCTAGACAGGGTGAGGGTGAAGCTTTCTTT.

This clone appeared once. This CDR3 is CASSSRYEQYF. In DNA form, the CDR3 reads TGTGCCAGCAGTTCCCGCTACGAGCAGTACTTC. The genes are TRBV28 and TRBJ2-7; D not resolved. V lost 4 bases to trimming and J lost 3 bases, with 4 bases between them. The CDR3 totals 11 residues. CDR1 and CDR2 from the germline V gene are MDHEN and SYDVKM.

The rearrangement uses TRBV10-3 and TRBJ2-7; possible D gene TRBD2, 5 bases. CDR1 is ENHRY and CDR2 is SYGVKD in the germline V gene. This CDR3 contains 14 residues. Trimming removed 0 bases from V and 9 bases from J, with 15 bases in between. The chain's CDR3 is CAISESNWGERQYF. The DNA for the CDR3 is TGTGCCATCAGTGAGTCGAATTGGGGAGAAAGGCAGTACTTC.

In its sample, this clone was seen a few times. Other DNA sequences within the sample encode an identical CDR3. The chain joins TRBV5-1 to TRBJ1-2; 9 bases match TRBD1. The CDR3 has 14 amino acids. Germline CDR1 is SGHRS and CDR2 is YFSETQ. V shed 0 bases, J shed 6 bases, and the junction held 3 bases outside the gene matches. The CDR3 sequence is CASSLGDRENGYTF. For the CDR3, the DNA is TGCGCCAGCAGCTTGGGGGACAGGGAGAATGGCTACACCTTC.

The V call is TRBV28, the J call TRBJ2-7; TRBD1 matches 9 bases. CDR1 MDHEN and CDR2 SYDVKM come from the germline V gene. The CDR3 length is 16 residues. The V gene end was trimmed by 4 bases and the J gene end by 3 bases; junction bases not matched to a gene: 10. The CDR3 loop reads CASSYSRRDRVYEQYF. In nucleotides, the CDR3 is TGTGCCAGCAGTTACTCCCGCCGGGACAGGGTCTACGAGCAGTACTTC.

The table lists this clone with a count of one. The CDR3 protein is CASSKDWGDSSFEQYF. DNA for the CDR3: TGTGCCAGCAGCAAAGATTGGGGGGACAGCTCCTTTGAGCAGTACTTC. J is TRBJ2-7 and V is TRBV21-1; the table's D call TRBD1 went unverified against the DNA. TRBV21-1 counts as a pseudogene. This CDR3 comprises 16 residues.

V and J are TRBV7-9 and TRBJ1-2; no firm D call. The germline V and J ends were trimmed by 6 bases and 0 bases, with 14 bases remaining between them. This CDR3 comprises 15 residues. Germline V CDR1 and CDR2: SEHNR, FQNEAQ (reference sequence). This CDR3 reads CASSSLVAANYGYTF. The CDR3 coding sequence is TGTGCCAGCAGTTCATTGGTGGCAGCTAACTATGGCTACACCTTC.

This clone was seen a few times. The rearrangement joins TRBV4-2 to TRBJ1-2; D call uncertain. Germline V CDR1 and CDR2: LGHNA, YNFKEQ. The length of the CDR3 is 15 residues. The V gene lost 1 base and the J gene lost 3 bases, with 12 bases spanning the gap. In DNA form, the CDR3 reads TGTGCCAGCAGCCAAGGGTTGAGCGGATACTATGGCTACACCTTC. Amino acid sequence: CASSQGLSGYYGYTF.

The V gene is TRBV27, the J gene TRBJ2-2; D is ambiguous. Germline CDR1 is MNHEY and CDR2 is SMNVEV (reference sequence). The V end was cut by 8 bases, the J end by 0 bases, with 10 bases between. The CDR3 runs to 14 residues. The CDR3 nucleotides are TGTGCCAGCTCGAACCTACCGAACACCGGGGAGCTGTTTTTT. The encoded protein is CASSNLPNTGELFF.